This TCR beta chain was observed in a study of ipilimumab plus nivolumab after autologous stem cell transplantation. At the level of the study: Typical patient got roughly 5 ipilimumab doses and seven to nine nivolumab doses (median). The DLBCL group included primary refractory and relapsed cases. Study outcomes and limitations: TCR repertoire, Treg phenotype and gut microbiota reportedly support more study of this approach.

Unmatched junction bases numbered 5, after V lost 6 bases and J lost 6 bases. CDR3 length equals 13 residues. Per germline, CDR1 SGDLS and CDR2 YYNGEE. As regards this clone: Antigen specificity is unknown.

Checkpoint therapy with ipilimumab 1 mg/kg began 14 to 28 days after transplant. The table came from immunoSEQ multiplex PCR; TCRdb's copy has only in-frame clones and leaves some out. Found here are around 12,000 clones, 73% of them singletons; the top ten hold 15% to 20%. The origin of this receptor is a male donor with diffuse large B-cell lymphoma. The specimen comprised PBMCs, sampled in a trial of ipilimumab plus nivolumab as post-transplant consolidation. The rearrangement links TRBV9 to TRBJ2-3; 9 bases are shared with TRBD2. The DNA of the CDR3 is TGTGCCAGCAATGCGGGAGGGCACGATACGCAGTATTTT. This codes for CASNAGGHDTQYF.